This TCR beta chain was found in a study of blood T cells in healthy people across ages. Study-wide results and caveats: It was the long-lived donors that had more naive CD4+ cells and higher diversity than aged donors.

The use of a sample-barcoded 5' primer and a J-beta primer mix characterized a second PCR of 7 to 11 cycles. One entry per CDR3 protein, called by TCRdb with MiXCR from the 5' RACE reads. Of around 700,000 distinct CDR3 sequences listed, approximately 25% are singletons. The CDR3 has 15 residues. On this clonotype itself: Its antigen is not known.

This same sample was also taken into another study, of T cells of mothers and their children.

V gene TRBV12-3 or TRBV12-4 combines with J gene TRBJ2-1; 7 bases align to TRBD1. The closer fit of TRBJ2-7 to the DNA end suggests the J call may be wrong. Sequenced sample: blood. The TCR comes from a boy between 5 and 17 years old in good health. The CDR3 spells CASSPGRTGRNEQYF. CDR3 DNA sequence: TGTGCCAGCAGTCCGGGGCGGACAGGCAGGAACGAGCAGTACTTC.